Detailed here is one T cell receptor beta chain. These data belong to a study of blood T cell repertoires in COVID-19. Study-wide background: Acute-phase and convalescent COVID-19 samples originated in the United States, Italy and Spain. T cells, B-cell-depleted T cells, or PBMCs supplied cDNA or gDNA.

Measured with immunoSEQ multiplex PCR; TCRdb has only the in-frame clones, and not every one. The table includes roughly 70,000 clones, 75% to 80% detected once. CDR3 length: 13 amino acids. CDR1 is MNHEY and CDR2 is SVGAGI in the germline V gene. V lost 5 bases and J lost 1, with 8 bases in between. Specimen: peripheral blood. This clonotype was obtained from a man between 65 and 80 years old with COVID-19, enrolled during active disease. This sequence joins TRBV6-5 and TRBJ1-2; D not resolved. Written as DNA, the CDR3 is TGTGCCAGCAGTATCGAGGATAACTATGGCTACACCTTC. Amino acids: CASSIEDNYGYTF.